What follows is one TCR beta chain and its context. The antigen is undetermined. The data were obtained in a study of a mutant IDH1 vaccine in newly diagnosed glioma. Time point denoted: week 11, during vaccination. One vaccine dose held 300 ug of mutant IDH1 20-mer peptide and came with topical imiquimod. Donor tumors were new WHO grade 3 or 4 IDH1-mutant, ATRX-lost astrocytomas. CDR1 is MNHNY and CDR2 is SVGAGI in the germline V gene (reference sequence). Trimming at V came to 7 bases and at J to 6 bases, leaving 8 bases not matched to a gene. The CDR3 is 14 residues long. Sequencing was performed with immunoSEQ multiplex PCR; in TCRdb, only in-frame clones are kept and a portion is missing. The data hold over 55,000 clones, with about 89% observed a single time.

The receptor was isolated from a man aged 40-50 years with glioma. The specimen comprised PBMCs, sampled from a glioma patient whose treatment included an IDH1 peptide vaccine. The chain has TRBV6-6 and TRBJ2-3; TRBD2 matches 9 bases. The CDR3 DNA reads TGTGCCAGCAAGGTTGCGGGGGGGCGCGATACGCAGTATTTT. The encoded protein is CASKVAGGRDTQYF.